This T cell receptor (beta chain) was profiled in a study of vaccination effects on CD4 cells after COVID-19 (dated by TCRdb to between 2021 and 2024). Describing the broader study: After vaccination, three convalescent patients were sampled at an early time point (day +14) and at a late time point (day +241, +227 and +161, respectively). In the study, cultures from other donors were sequenced using the Oncomine TCR Beta short-read assay on an Illumina iSeq 100. SARS-CoV-2 spike-specific CD4+ TCR repertoires from before and after mRNA vaccination were compared in COVID-19 convalescent patients and in infection-naive vaccine recipients. Across the study, the median time from the second dose to post-vaccine sampling was 72 days (range 14 to 241). The full study included approximately nine COVID-19 convalescent patients and several SARS-CoV-2-naive healthy vaccine recipients.

Turning to this clone: Its antigen is currently not known. The sample holds no much larger clone one base away, and base qualities are not on file.

The research as a whole found: In convalescent patients, the post-vaccine spike-reactive repertoire was composed mainly of new vaccine-induced clones that were largely distinct from infection-induced clones. Limitations of the study were the small number of convalescent patients and the absence of early post-infection timepoints. Both infection-induced and vaccine-induced clones contracted markedly at late post-vaccination timepoints, which is consistent with waning T cell responses.

The ViraFEST assay stimulated PBMC with viral peptide pools and then used TCR sequencing to identify antigen-specific CD4+ T cell clonotypes by expansion. After about 9 days of culture, CD4+ T cells were isolated with the EasySep CD4+ T cell isolation kit. PCR-confirmed SARS-CoV-2 infection had occurred in convalescent patients between March and December 2020, before the Alpha, Beta and Delta variants emerged in the United States. Two doses of either the BNT162b2 or the mRNA-1273 mRNA SARS-CoV-2 vaccine were administered to participants. Approximately 2 million PBMC per well were cultured in IMDM with around 5% human AB serum, 10 IU/ml IL-2 and gentamicin, plus 10 ug/ml peptides. On days 3 and 7, half of the culture medium was replaced with fresh IL-2-containing medium. Each peptide stimulation condition was cultured in triplicate wells unless otherwise noted. PBMC were separated from whole blood using Ficoll-Paque Plus gradient centrifugation and were then either cryopreserved at -140C or used fresh. The overlapping peptide pools covered the spike proteins of SARS-CoV-2 as well as those of the common cold coronaviruses HCoV-NL63, HCoV-OC43 and HCoV-229E. Genomic DNA was extracted from cultured CD4+ T cells with the QIAamp micro DNA kit.

Library preparation employed the immunoSEQ multiplex PCR assay. TCR beta CDR3 sequencing was performed on DNA from the cultured, isolated CD4+ T cells. The original pipeline was this. Non-productive TCR sequences were discarded, and reads were trimmed to the CDR3 region, with only CDR3s of 7 or more amino acids retained. Antigen-specific clonotypes were identified using the MANAFEST web app by comparison of expansion in peptide wells against reference cultures. To be called positive, a clone needed expansion at FDR<0.05 compared with the reference and with all other wells, an odds ratio greater than 5, and a frequency greater than 0.1% in two replicate wells. Clonotypes significantly expanded in SARS-CoV-2 spike wells and in at least one common cold coronavirus spike condition were defined as cross-reactive. CDR3 similarity was assessed by Levenshtein distance with the stringdist R package, and unrooted trees were built with ape in R 3.6.1. Drawn from immuneACCESS, this table holds only the in-frame rearrangements with V and J called that TCRdb kept. Clones are partly lost; checked studies trace under half to an unresolved V gene and leave the rest unexplained. The D gene and trimming were derived from the DNA, and the V and J assignments and clone size from that table. This sample lists about 13,000 clones; roughly 66% were detected once. The top ten hold roughly a third of the sample.

The material was CD4+ T cells from PBMCs cultured with HCoV-NL63 spike peptides, obtained after COVID-19 vaccination. What this sample's cell subset or site label stands for: HCoV-NL63 spike overlapping peptide pool stimulation. This TCR was sampled from a human donor who had a prior SARS-CoV-2 infection.

The DNA sequence reads TGTGCCACCAGTTCGGGACAACCTGGCTCCTACGAGCAGTACTTC. Its product reads: CATSSGQPGSYEQYF. In this chain, TRBV15 is recombined with TRBJ2-7, and the D gene may be TRBD1, 6 bases matching. The CDR3 has 15 amino acids, counting the end cysteine and phenylalanine. The read is trimmed to its CDR3 DNA, 45 bases read in frame from base 1. The germline V gene (reference sequence) specifies LNHNV as CDR1 and YYDKDF as CDR2. The trim is 6 bases for V and 0 bases for J, with a gap of 15 bases between the germline ends.